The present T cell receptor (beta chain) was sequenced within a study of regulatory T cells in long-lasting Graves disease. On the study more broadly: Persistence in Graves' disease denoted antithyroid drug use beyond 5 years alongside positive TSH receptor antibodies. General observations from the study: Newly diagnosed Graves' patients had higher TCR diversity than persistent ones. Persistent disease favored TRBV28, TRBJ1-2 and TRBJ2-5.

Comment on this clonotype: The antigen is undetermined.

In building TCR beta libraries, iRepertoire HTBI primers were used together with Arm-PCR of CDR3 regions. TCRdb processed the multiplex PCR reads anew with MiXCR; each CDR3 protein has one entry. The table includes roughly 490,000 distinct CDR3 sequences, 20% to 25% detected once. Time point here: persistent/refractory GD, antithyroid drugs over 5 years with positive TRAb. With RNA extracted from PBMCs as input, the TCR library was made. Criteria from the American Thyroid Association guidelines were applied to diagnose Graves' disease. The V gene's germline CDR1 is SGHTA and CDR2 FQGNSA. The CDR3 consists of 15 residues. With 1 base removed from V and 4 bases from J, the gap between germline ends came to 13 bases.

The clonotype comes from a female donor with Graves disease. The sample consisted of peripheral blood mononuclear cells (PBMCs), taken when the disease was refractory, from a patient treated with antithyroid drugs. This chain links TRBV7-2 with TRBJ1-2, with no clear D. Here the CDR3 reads CASSLGGSSSYGYTF. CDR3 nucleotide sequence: TGTGCCAGCAGCTTAGGAGGCAGCTCCAGCTATGGCTACACCTTC.